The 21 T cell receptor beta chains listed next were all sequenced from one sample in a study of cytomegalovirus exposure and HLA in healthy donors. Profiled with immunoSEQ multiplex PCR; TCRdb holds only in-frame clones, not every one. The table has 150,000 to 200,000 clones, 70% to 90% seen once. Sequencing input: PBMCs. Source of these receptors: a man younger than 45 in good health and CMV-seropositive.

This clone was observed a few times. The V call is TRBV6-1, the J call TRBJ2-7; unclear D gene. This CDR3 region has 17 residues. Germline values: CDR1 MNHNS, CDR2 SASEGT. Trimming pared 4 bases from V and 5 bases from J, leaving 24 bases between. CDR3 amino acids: CASSGPPLRGFNHEQYF. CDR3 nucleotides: TGTGCCAGCAGTGGTCCACCTCTCCGAGGTTTTAACCACGAGCAGTACTTC.

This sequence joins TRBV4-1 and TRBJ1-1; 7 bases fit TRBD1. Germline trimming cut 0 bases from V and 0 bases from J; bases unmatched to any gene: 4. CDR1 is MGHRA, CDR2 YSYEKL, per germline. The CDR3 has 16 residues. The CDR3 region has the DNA TGCGCCAGCAGCCAAGATCCGGGACAGTTGAACACTGAAGCTTTCTTT. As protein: CASSQDPGQLNTEAFF.

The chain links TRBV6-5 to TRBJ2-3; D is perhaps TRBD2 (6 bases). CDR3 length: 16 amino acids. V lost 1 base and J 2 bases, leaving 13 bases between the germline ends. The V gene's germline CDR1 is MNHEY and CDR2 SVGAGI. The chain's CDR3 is CASSYWAGRTTDTQYF. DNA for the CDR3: TGTGCCAGCAGTTACTGGGCGGGGAGAACCACAGATACGCAGTATTTT.

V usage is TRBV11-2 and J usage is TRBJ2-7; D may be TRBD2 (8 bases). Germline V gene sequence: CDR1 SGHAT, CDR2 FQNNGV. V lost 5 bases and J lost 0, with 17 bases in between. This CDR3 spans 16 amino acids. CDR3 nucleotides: TGTGCCAGCAGCGGTCGGGAGGGACAGAGCTCCTACGAGCAGTACTTC. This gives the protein CASSGREGQSSYEQYF.

As DNA, the CDR3 is TGTGCCAGCAGCTTCGACAGGGGGCGCTGGGAGACCCAGTACTTC. Protein product: CASSFDRGRWETQYF. The V gene is TRBV7-2, the J gene TRBJ2-5, with 10 bases fitting TRBD1. Germline CDR1 and CDR2: SGHTA and FQGNSA. After removal of 3 bases from V and 5 bases from J, the junction contained 6 bases not matched to a gene. The CDR3 spans 15 residues.

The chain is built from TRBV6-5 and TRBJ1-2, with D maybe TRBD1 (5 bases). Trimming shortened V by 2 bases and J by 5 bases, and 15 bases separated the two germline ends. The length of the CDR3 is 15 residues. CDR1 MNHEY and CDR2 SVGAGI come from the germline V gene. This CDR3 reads CASSYGGNRPYGYTF. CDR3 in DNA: TGTGCCAGCAGTTACGGGGGGAACAGGCCTTATGGCTACACCTTC.

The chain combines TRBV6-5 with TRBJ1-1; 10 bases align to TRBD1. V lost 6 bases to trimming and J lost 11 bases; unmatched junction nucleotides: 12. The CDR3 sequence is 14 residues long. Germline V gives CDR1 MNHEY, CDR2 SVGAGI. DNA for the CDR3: TGTGCCAGCAGGCCGGGACAGGGGCCCCGAGGGGCTTTCTTT. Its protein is CASRPGQGPRGAFF.

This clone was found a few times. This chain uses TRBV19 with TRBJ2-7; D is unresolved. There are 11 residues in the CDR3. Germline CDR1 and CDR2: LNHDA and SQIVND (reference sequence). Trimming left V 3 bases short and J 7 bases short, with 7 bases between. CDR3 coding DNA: TGTGCCAGTAGTATCGGTTTAGAGCAGTACTTC. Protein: CASSIGLEQYF.

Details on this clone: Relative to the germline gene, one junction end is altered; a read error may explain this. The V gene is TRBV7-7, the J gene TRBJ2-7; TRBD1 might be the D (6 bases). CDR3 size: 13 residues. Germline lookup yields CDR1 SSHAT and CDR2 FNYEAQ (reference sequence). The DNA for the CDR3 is TGTGCTAGCAGCTATGGACAGTCCTACGAGCAGTACTTC. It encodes CASSYGQSYEQYF.

The CDR3 region has the DNA TGTGCCAGCAGCTTAGCAACATGGGGGGTGAACACTGAAGCTTTCTTT. It yields the protein CASSLATWGVNTEAFF. The chain couples TRBV7-2 to TRBJ1-1, with a possible D match to TRBD1 (5 bases). The CDR3 extends over 16 amino acids. Trimming shortened V by 0 bases and J by 0 bases, and 11 bases separated the two germline ends. Looked up from germline, CDR1 is SGHTA and CDR2 is FQGNSA. Supplemented by reference TRBV7-2 and TRBJ1-1, the full variable domain reads GAGVSQSPSNKVTEKGKDVELRCDPISGHTALYWYRQSLGQGLEFLIYFQGNSAPDKSGLPSDRFSAERTGGSVSTLTIQRTQQEDSAVYLCASSLATWGVNTEAFFGQGTRLTVV.

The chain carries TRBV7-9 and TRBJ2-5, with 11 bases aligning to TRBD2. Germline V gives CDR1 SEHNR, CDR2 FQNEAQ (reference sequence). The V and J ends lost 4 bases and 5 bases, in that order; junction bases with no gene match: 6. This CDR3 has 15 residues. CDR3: CASSWLAGGRETQYF. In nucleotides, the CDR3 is TGTGCCAGCAGCTGGCTAGCGGGGGGTCGTGAGACCCAGTACTTC.

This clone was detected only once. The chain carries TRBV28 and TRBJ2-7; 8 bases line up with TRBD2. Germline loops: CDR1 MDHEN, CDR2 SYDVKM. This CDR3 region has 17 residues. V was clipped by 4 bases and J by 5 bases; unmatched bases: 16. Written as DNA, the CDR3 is TGTGCCAGCAGTTCCTCTCTCGGGGGGGCGGGGGTGGACGAGCAGTACTTC. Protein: CASSSSLGGAGVDEQYF.

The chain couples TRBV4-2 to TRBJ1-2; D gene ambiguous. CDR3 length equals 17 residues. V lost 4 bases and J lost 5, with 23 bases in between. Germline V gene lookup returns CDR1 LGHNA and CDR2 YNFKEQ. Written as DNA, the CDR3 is TGTGCCAGCAGCCCCCGATTTGATGGCCCGAAGGAGTATGGCTACACCTTC. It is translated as CASSPRFDGPKEYGYTF.

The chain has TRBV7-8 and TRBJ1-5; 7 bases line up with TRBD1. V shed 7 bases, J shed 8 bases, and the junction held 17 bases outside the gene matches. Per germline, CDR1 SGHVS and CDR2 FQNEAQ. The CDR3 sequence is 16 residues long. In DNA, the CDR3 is TGTGCCAGCACGAAAGGGTGGCAGGGGGATACGGAGCCCCAGCATTTT. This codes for CASTKGWQGDTEPQHF.

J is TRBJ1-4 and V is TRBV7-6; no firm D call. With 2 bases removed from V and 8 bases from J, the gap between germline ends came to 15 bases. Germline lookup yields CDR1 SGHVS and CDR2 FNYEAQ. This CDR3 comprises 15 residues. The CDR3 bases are TGTGCCAGCAGCTTATTCCTCGGAGAAGGAGAAAAACTGTTTTTT. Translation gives CASSLFLGEGEKLFF.

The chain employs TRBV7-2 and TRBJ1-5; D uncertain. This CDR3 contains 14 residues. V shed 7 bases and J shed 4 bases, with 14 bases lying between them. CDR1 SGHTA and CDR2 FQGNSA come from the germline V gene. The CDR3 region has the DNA TGTGCCAGCAACCTAAACCCCGTGAATCAGCCCCAGCATTTT. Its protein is CASNLNPVNQPQHF.

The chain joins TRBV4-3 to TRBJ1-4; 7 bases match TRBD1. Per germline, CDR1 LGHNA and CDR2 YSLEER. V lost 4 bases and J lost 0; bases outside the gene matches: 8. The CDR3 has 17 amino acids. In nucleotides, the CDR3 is TGCGCCAGCAGCCCAGGGGGAGCGGCTGCAACTAATGAAAAACTGTTTTTT. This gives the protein CASSPGGAAATNEKLFF.

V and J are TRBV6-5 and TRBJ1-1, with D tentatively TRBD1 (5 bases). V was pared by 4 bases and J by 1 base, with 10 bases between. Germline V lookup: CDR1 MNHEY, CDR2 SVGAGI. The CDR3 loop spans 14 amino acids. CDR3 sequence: CASSWTPSNTEAFF. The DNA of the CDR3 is TGTGCCAGCAGTTGGACACCCTCGAACACTGAAGCTTTCTTT.

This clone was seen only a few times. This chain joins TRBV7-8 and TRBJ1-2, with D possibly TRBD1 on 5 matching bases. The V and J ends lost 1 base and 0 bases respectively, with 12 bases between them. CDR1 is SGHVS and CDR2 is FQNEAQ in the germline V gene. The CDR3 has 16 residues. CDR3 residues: CASSLESATANYGYTF. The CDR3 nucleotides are TGTGCCAGCAGCTTAGAATCCGCGACAGCTAACTATGGCTACACCTTC. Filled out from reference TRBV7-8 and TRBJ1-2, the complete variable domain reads GAGVSQSPRYKVAKRGQDVALRCDPISGHVSLFWYQQALGQGPEFLTYFQNEAQLDKSGLPSDRFFAERPEGSVSTLKIQRTQQEDSAVYLCASSLESATANYGYTFGSGTRLTVV.

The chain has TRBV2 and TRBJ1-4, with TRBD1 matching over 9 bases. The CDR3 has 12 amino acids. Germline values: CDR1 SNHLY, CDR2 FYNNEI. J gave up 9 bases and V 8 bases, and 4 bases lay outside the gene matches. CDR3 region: CASGTGFKKLFF. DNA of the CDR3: TGTGCCAGCGGGACAGGGTTCAAAAAACTGTTTTTT.

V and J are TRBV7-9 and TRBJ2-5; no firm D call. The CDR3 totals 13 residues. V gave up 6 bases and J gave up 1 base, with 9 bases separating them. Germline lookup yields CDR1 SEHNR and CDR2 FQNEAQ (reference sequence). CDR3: CASRIPLQETQYF. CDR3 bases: TGTGCCAGCAGAATCCCCCTCCAAGAGACCCAGTACTTC.